The present entry profiles one T cell receptor beta chain with its context. The data were taken from a study of control samples from healthy donors and cancer patients. The V segment lost 5 bases and the J segment 15 bases; nucleotides outside the gene matches: 7. The CDR3 extends over 12 amino acids. TCRdb's table, derived via immunoSEQ multiplex PCR, lists solely in-frame clones and lacks some. This sample carries about 84,000 clones, roughly 82% of them seen once, and the ten largest clones take approximately 10%. This TCR came from a man in his sixties with head and neck cancer. The chain couples TRBV12-3 or TRBV12-4 to TRBJ2-1, with 10 bases identical to TRBD2. Material for sequencing was PBMCs. DNA of the CDR3: TGTGCCAGCAGTCCCCTAGCGGGGGAGGGGTTCTTC. This encodes CASSPLAGEGFF.